These 30 T cell receptor beta chains originate from one sample sequenced in a study of T cells in Graves' hyperthyroidism and ophthalmopathy. It was RNA transcripts that yielded the amplified TCR beta CDR3 regions. First-round RT-PCR targeting the TCR CDR3 was performed with the HTBI primer set. TCRdb recomputed calls from the multiplex PCR reads with MiXCR, one row per CDR3 protein. The sample has hundreds of thousands of distinct CDR3 sequences; approximately 15% are singletons. Source material: blood. These receptors all come from a woman aged 25 to 39 with Graves' hyperthyroidism.

This clonotype was seen more than once but under ten times. The rearrangement joins TRBV29-1 to TRBJ2-7; TRBD2 matches 7 bases. Germline V gene data show CDR1 as SQVTM and CDR2 as ANQGSEA. The CDR3 runs to 13 residues. With V trimmed by 6 bases and J by 4 bases, 9 bases remained unmatched. The CDR3 region is CSVGGGSYYEQYF. DNA of the CDR3: TGCAGCGTCGGCGGGGGTTCTTATTACGAGCAGTACTTC.

This clonotype was counted ten times or more. The chain links TRBV12-3 or TRBV12-4 to TRBJ1-2, with D uncertain. This CDR3 contains 11 residues. V gave up 5 bases and J gave up 4 bases, with 5 bases separating them. The CDR3 sequence is CASSNSYGYTF. In DNA, the CDR3 is TGTGCCAGCAGTAACAGCTATGGCTACACCTTC.

This chain joins TRBV2 and TRBJ2-3; D call uncertain. The CDR3 has 13 amino acids. Trimming cost V 9 bases and J 4 bases, with 14 bases left between them. Germline V gene data show CDR1 as SNHLY and CDR2 as FYNNEI. The CDR3 spells CARRTPSSDTQYF. CDR3 bases: TGTGCCAGACGAACTCCTTCCTCAGATACGCAGTATTTT. Looking up the rest from reference TRBV2 and TRBJ2-3 gives the full variable domain: EPEVTQTPSHQVTQMGQEVILRCVPISNHLYFYWYRQILGQKVEFLVSFYNNEISEKSEIFDDQFSVERPDGSNFTLKIRSTKLEDSAMYFCARRTPSSDTQYFGPGTRLTVL.

This clonotype was seen ten or more times. The chain couples TRBV28 to TRBJ1-2; D is uncertain. The V end was cut by 2 bases, the J end by 6 bases, with 10 bases between. CDR3 length: 13 residues. CDR1 MDHEN and CDR2 SYDVKM come from the germline V gene. Written as DNA, the CDR3 is TGTGCCAGCAGTTTAGTTACCTCTAATGGCTACACCTTC. Translation: CASSLVTSNGYTF.

This clonotype was found many times. The chain has TRBV11-2 and TRBJ1-2; no definite D call. Germline values: CDR1 SGHAT, CDR2 FQNNGV. V lost 0 bases to trimming and J lost 8 bases, with 10 bases between them. The CDR3 is 13 amino acids. The CDR3 DNA sequence: TGTGCCAGCAGCTTAGACCTTAGATCGGGCTACACCTTC. This sequence encodes CASSLDLRSGYTF. The whole variable domain, remainder taken from reference TRBV11-2 and TRBJ1-2, is EAGVAQSPRYKIIEKRQSVAFWCNPISGHATLYWYQQILGQGPKLLIQFQNNGVVDDSQLPKDRFSAERLKGVDSTLKIQPAKLEDSAVYLCASSLDLRSGYTFGSGTRLTVV.

This clonotype was found a few times. The J gene is TRBJ1-2, the V gene TRBV25-1, with unresolved D. The V and J ends lost 5 bases and 6 bases respectively, with 13 bases between them. The CDR3 has 13 residues. Looked up from germline, CDR1 is MGHDK and CDR2 is SYGVNS. The CDR3 DNA reads TGTGCCAGCAGTCCTCTGGGAGTCGATGGCTACACCTTC. It specifies CASSPLGVDGYTF.

Regarding this clonotype: A read error may be the cause here, since a much bigger clone is one base away. The rearrangement uses TRBV5-1 and TRBJ2-3; tentative D call: TRBD2 (6 bases). Germline assignment: CDR1 SGHRS and CDR2 YFSETQ. Trimming removed 7 bases from V and 3 bases from J, with 15 bases in between. This CDR3 comprises 14 residues. CDR3 region: CASVRTIGTDTQYF. As DNA, the CDR3 is TGCGCCAGCGTGCGGACTATCGGAACAGATACGCAGTATTTT. The full variable domain, in which reference TRBV5-1 and TRBJ2-3 provide the parts outside the CDR3, is KAGVTQTPRYLIKTRGQQVTLSCSPISGHRSVSWYQQTPGQGLQFLFEYFSETQRNKGNFPGRFSGRQFSNSRSEMNVSTLELGDSALYLCASVRTIGTDTQYFGPGTRLTVL.

This clonotype was found many times. This chain joins TRBV27 and TRBJ1-3, with D hard to call. Trimming took 8 bases from V and 2 from J, leaving 13 bases between them. Germline lookup yields CDR1 MNHEY and CDR2 SMNVEV (reference sequence). This CDR3 region has 14 residues. The CDR3 sequence is CASGLGGPGNTIYF. The CDR3 DNA sequence: TGTGCCAGCGGCCTAGGAGGGCCTGGAAACACCATATATTTT.

This clonotype turned up a few times. The rearrangement joins TRBV3-1 to TRBJ2-1; 7 bases fit TRBD2. This CDR3 spans 18 amino acids. J was trimmed by 5 bases and V by 1 base; bases with no gene match: 14. Per the germline V gene, CDR1 is LGHDT and CDR2 is YNNKEL (reference sequence). In DNA, the CDR3 is TGTGCCAGCAGCCAAGGGGTAACTCTAGCGGCCCTCAACAATGAGCAGTTCTTC. Translating gives CASSQGVTLAALNNEQFF.

As to this clonotype: Just one base apart from a much larger clone, this may be a read error. The chain employs TRBV28 and TRBJ2-7, with 11 bases matching TRBD1. The CDR3 loop spans 16 amino acids. CDR1 and CDR2 from the germline V gene are MDHEN and SYDVKM. J was trimmed by 9 bases and V by 10 bases; bases with no gene match: 20. Here the CDR3 reads CATDRDRGCGDSAQYF. DNA of the CDR3: TGTGCCACCGACCGGGACAGGGGGTGCGGGGATAGTGCGCAGTACTTC.

The sample holds many counts of this clonotype. V gene TRBV7-9 combines with J gene TRBJ1-1, with 7 bases that match TRBD1. Trimming cost V 5 bases and J 4 bases; bases outside gene matches: 4. Germline-derived CDR1 and CDR2 are SEHNR and FQNEAQ (reference sequence). CDR3 size: 13 residues. CDR3 DNA: TGTGCCAGCAGCCCAGGGGGGATCACTGAAGCTTTCTTT. This gives the protein CASSPGGITEAFF.

This clonotype was seen many times. V is TRBV7-2 and J is TRBJ2-1; 10 bases are shared with TRBD2. V shed 6 bases and J 4 bases; nucleotides not matched to a gene: 15. Germline V gene lookup returns CDR1 SGHTA and CDR2 FQGNSA. The CDR3 covers 18 residues. This CDR3 is CASRPKLRLAGAYNEQFF. CDR3 DNA sequence: TGTGCCAGCAGGCCCAAGTTGCGGCTAGCGGGAGCGTACAATGAGCAGTTCTTC.

This clonotype has a handful of counts. The chain joins TRBV10-2 to TRBJ2-7; D uncertain. The CDR3 has 14 residues. V was pared by 6 bases and J by 0 bases, with 12 bases between. The germline V gene has CDR1 WSHSY and CDR2 SAAADI. The CDR3 spells CASREGLSSYEQYF. The CDR3 DNA sequence: TGCGCCAGCAGGGAAGGGTTAAGCTCCTACGAGCAGTACTTC.

Note on this clonotype: The junction departs from germline at one end; a sequencing error may be responsible. The V call is TRBV19, the J call TRBJ2-5; 11 bases are a match to TRBD2. The CDR3 is made up of 17 amino acids. Per germline, CDR1 LNHDA and CDR2 SQIVND (reference sequence). CDR3 in DNA: TGTGCCAGTGGTATAGGAGCTAGCGGGAGGTACCAAGAGACCCAGTACTTC. It yields the protein CASGIGASGRYQETQYF.

This clonotype was seen at least ten times. J is TRBJ1-4 and V is TRBV19; no definite D call. Germline CDR1 is LNHDA and CDR2 is SQIVND (reference sequence). V dropped 5 bases and J dropped 5 bases, with 15 bases sitting between them. CDR3 size: 15 residues. The CDR3 coding sequence is TGTGCCAGTAGTTCTGCTGGGGTAATGAATGAAAAACTGTTTTTT. As protein: CASSSAGVMNEKLFF.

This clonotype has just a few counts. This chain links TRBV19 with TRBJ2-3, with 8 bases fitting TRBD2. There are 14 residues in the CDR3. V shed 6 bases and J 2 bases; nucleotides not matched to a gene: 4. Germline loops: CDR1 LNHDA, CDR2 SQIVND (reference sequence). The CDR3: CASSTSGYTDTQYF. The CDR3 DNA reads as TGTGCCAGTAGCACTAGCGGCTACACAGATACGCAGTATTTT.

This clonotype was picked up many times. This chain connects TRBV7-8 to TRBJ2-3, with TRBD2 matching 9 bases. V gave up 7 bases and J gave up 6 bases; unmatched junction bases: 23. The CDR3 contains 19 residues. Looked up from germline, CDR1 is SGHVS and CDR2 is FQNEAQ. The CDR3 is CASKEEHYRTSAPEDTQYF. The CDR3 DNA reads TGTGCCAGCAAAGAGGAACACTACAGGACTAGCGCACCCGAGGATACGCAGTATTTT.

Turning to this clonotype: The junction and the germline gene differ at one end; a read error may be behind it. This chain joins TRBV30 and TRBJ1-3; D remains ambiguous. The CDR3 has 13 amino acids. The V gene's germline CDR1 is GTSNPN and CDR2 SVGIG (reference sequence). CDR3 protein: CAWIRGVGNTVYF. DNA of the CDR3: TGTGCCTGGATTCGAGGCGTTGGAAACACCGTATATTTT.

V is TRBV6-1 and J is TRBJ2-2; D gene ambiguous. V was trimmed by 3 bases and J by 2 bases, leaving 4 bases between them. This CDR3 spans 13 amino acids. CDR1 MNHNS and CDR2 SASEGT come from the germline V gene. The CDR3 loop reads CASSELNTGELFF. CDR3 DNA: TGTGCCAGCAGTGAGCTAAACACCGGGGAGCTGTTTTTT.

The chain links TRBV9 to TRBJ2-5, with unresolved D. This CDR3 is 13 amino acids long. V gave up 0 bases and J gave up 2 bases, with 5 bases separating them. Germline V gene lookup returns CDR1 SGDLS and CDR2 YYNGEE. The CDR3 DNA is TGTGCCAGCAGCGTAGATTGGCAAGAGACCCAGTACTTC. This codes for CASSVDWQETQYF.

This clonotype has a handful of counts. The chain couples TRBV5-1 to TRBJ2-2, with 9 bases matching TRBD2. The V and J ends lost 4 bases and 0 bases, in that order; junction bases with no gene match: 4. This CDR3 has 16 amino acids. Germline-derived CDR1 and CDR2 are SGHRS and YFSETQ. In nucleotides, the CDR3 is TGCGCCAGCAGCCACCTAGCGGGGTCGAACACCGGGGAGCTGTTTTTT. Amino acids: CASSHLAGSNTGELFF.

This clonotype was counted once. The rearrangement joins TRBV28 to TRBJ1-6; possible D gene TRBD1, 5 bases. Trimming pared 2 bases from V and 0 bases from J, leaving 14 bases between. Germline V gene lookup returns CDR1 MDHEN and CDR2 SYDVKM. The CDR3 is 18 residues long. CDR3 sequence: CASSLRQGPSSYNSPLHF. The CDR3, as DNA: TGTGCCAGCAGTTTACGTCAGGGCCCGAGCTCCTATAATTCACCCCTCCACTTT.

This clonotype was counted at least ten times. The V call is TRBV29-1, the J call TRBJ2-5; TRBD1 might be the D (5 bases). Germline CDR1 and CDR2: SQVTM and ANQGSEA. This CDR3 spans 13 amino acids. With 6 bases removed from V and 5 bases from J, the gap between germline ends came to 16 bases. The CDR3 bases are TGCAGCGTGGGTCGAGACAGTTGGGAGACCCAGTACTTC. Its translation is CSVGRDSWETQYF.

In this sample, this clonotype turned up many times. J is TRBJ2-1 and V is TRBV12-3 or TRBV12-4, with 13 bases lining up with TRBD2. J was trimmed by 8 bases and V by 6 bases; bases with no gene match: 4. The CDR3 is 14 residues long. The CDR3 loop is CASSRGLAGDEQFF. In DNA form, the CDR3 reads TGTGCCAGCAGCCGCGGACTAGCGGGAGATGAGCAGTTCTTC.

The V gene is TRBV29-1, the J gene TRBJ2-3, with D possibly TRBD2 on 6 matching bases. CDR1 SQVTM and CDR2 ANQGSEA come from the germline V gene. CDR3 length equals 13 residues. V shed 7 bases and J shed 2 bases, with 13 bases lying between them. The CDR3 sequence: CSAGGPPTDTQYF. The CDR3 DNA reads as TGCAGCGCCGGGGGTCCCCCCACAGATACGCAGTATTTT.

A few counts support this clonotype. The CDR3 region has the DNA TGTGCCTGGAGTATAGCGGGAGCAGGTGAGCAGTACTTC. It yields the protein CAWSIAGAGEQYF. This rearrangement joins TRBV30 to TRBJ2-7; 9 nucleotides match TRBD2. The CDR3 extends over 13 amino acids. Germline values: CDR1 GTSNPN, CDR2 SVGIG (reference sequence). V was clipped by 2 bases and J by 7 bases; unmatched bases: 6.

This clonotype was counted many times. This chain's CDR3 is CASSPLDEQFF. The CDR3, as DNA: TGTGCCAGCAGTCCTTTGGATGAGCAGTTCTTC. The chain links TRBV2 to TRBJ2-1; no clear D gene. V was shortened by 5 bases and J by 8 bases, with 7 bases between the two germline ends. The germline CDR1 and CDR2 sequences are SNHLY and FYNNEI. The CDR3 is 11 amino acids.

There are a few counts of this clonotype. The chain joins TRBV7-9 to TRBJ2-2; 7 bases fit TRBD2. The germline V gene has CDR1 SEHNR and CDR2 FQNEAQ (reference sequence). The V gene end was trimmed by 8 bases and the J gene end by 8 bases; junction bases not matched to a gene: 2. This CDR3 contains 11 residues. The CDR3 sequence: CASELAGELFF. The CDR3 nucleotides read TGTGCCAGCGAACTAGCGGGGGAGCTGTTTTTT.

This clonotype was recorded at least ten times. V gene TRBV12-3 or TRBV12-4 combines with J gene TRBJ2-5, with unresolved D. The CDR3 has 14 residues. The germline V and J ends were trimmed by 3 bases and 4 bases, with 12 bases remaining between them. The CDR3 protein is CASSFMVKGETQYF. The CDR3 nucleotides read TGTGCCAGCAGTTTTATGGTCAAGGGAGAGACCCAGTACTTC.

Ten or more counts support this clonotype. The gene calls are TRBV12-3 or TRBV12-4 and TRBJ1-5; D gene ambiguous. Trimming cost V 6 bases and J 2 bases, with 14 bases left between them. The CDR3 runs to 15 residues. This chain's CDR3 is CASSLLGGGNQPQHF. CDR3 coding DNA: TGTGCCAGCAGCTTATTAGGCGGTGGCAATCAGCCCCAGCATTTT.